The source of this T cell receptor beta chain is a study of post-analysis software for immune sequencing data (dated by TCRdb to the mid-2010s). About the investigation overall: The recorded disease courses included relapsing-remitting, secondary progressive and progressive-relapsing multiple sclerosis, and some patients had no subtype annotation. The patient repertoires were compared against approximately eleven previously published healthy control repertoires obtained from donors aged about 6 to 25 years. A subset of samples was prepared in parallel using single-end sample barcoding, then pooled and co-amplified after Illumina adapter ligation. Points the paper makes about the study in general: The multiple sclerosis patient group was slightly younger than the control group. Multiple sclerosis patients had significantly lower normalized Chao1 diversity than controls, a result that suggests substantial peripheral T-cell clonal expansion. Roughly 5 TRBV segments, including TRBV5-6, TRBV5-1 and TRBV20-1, were significantly more frequent in patients than controls. Direct clustering with F measure showed strong co-clustering of samples prepared in the same batch, prompting a batch-effect correction.

Library preparation employed PCR. The sample was run on an Illumina HiSeq 2500. To reduce PCR and sequencing biases, unique molecular identifiers were built into the TCR beta cDNA libraries. Approximately 500,000 cDNA molecules were obtained per 1 to 10 million input T cells, so each molecule approximated one T cell. Patient libraries were prepared and sequenced with the same protocol used for the earlier healthy control dataset. Samples belonging to the same batch were prepared together, multiplexed and sequenced on a shared HiSeq lane. The paper's data handling went like this. MIGEC was used to process the raw barcoded reads, and molecular identifier groups with only a single read were discarded before consensus assembly and CDR3 extraction. Clonotype tables were post-analysed with VDJtools, normalizing diversity by down-sampling all datasets to the smallest sample size. In repertoire overlap clustering, CDR3 amino acid sequences, but not nucleotide sequences, were matched to correct batch-related cross-sample contamination. In TCRdb, the public reads were trimmed at Q25 with fastp and aligned with MiXCR, with productive beta chains retained. Each record represents a unique CDR3 protein, reported with the most common genes and DNA among its rows. The V and J calls were determined by TCRdb, not by the authors. The sample table shows approximately 630,000 distinct CDR3 sequences, and about 60% are seen once. The ten largest clones take up 11% of the sample.

Cut back by 5 bases and 4 bases, the V and J ends lie 14 bases apart. The CDR3 runs 14 residues from the cysteine to the phenylalanine. Left in the record is the CDR3 DNA by itself, 42 bases read in frame from the first base. With regard to this clonotype: The specificity of this receptor is unknown. The record has no base qualities; no much larger clone is one base away.

To demonstrate the VDJtools post-analysis software, TCR beta repertoires were profiled from the peripheral blood of about a dozen young patients with multiple sclerosis. The patients with multiple sclerosis were children and adolescents between roughly 6 and 16 years of age. The sequence links TRBV12-3 or TRBV12-4 to TRBJ1-2, with the D segment identity uncertain. The sequenced sample consisted of blood. This TCR was sampled from a girl between 2 and 10 years old with multiple sclerosis. The DNA reads as follows: TGTGCCAGCAGTCTGTACCTCGAGACCTATGGCTACACCTTC. Protein translation: CASSLYLETYGYTF.